This TCR beta chain was captured in a study of T cell repertoires in cytomegalovirus infection. Turning to the study itself: Indications came from public TCR beta signatures; they pointed to CMV infection and to a matching HLA type.

One entry per CDR3 protein, called by TCRdb with MiXCR from the reads. Of some 920,000 distinct CDR3 sequences in the sample, 25% to 40% were seen once. General observations from the study: In two of eight donors, the top clonotype was HLA-C-restricted CMV-specific. Carriers of CMV and the relevant HLA type were discriminated by public TCR beta frequency.

As regards this clonotype: What it binds is not known.

The sample in question was cultured CD8+ T cells from PBMCs, obtained from culture after CMV antigen stimulation. The clonotype was recovered from a human donor in good health (CMV status not recorded). Some clones in this sample may be carry-over from other donors' samples.

Written as DNA, the CDR3 is TGTGCCAGCAGTATGTTACAGAATCAGCCCCAGCATTTT. This codes for CASSMLQNQPQHF. The V gene is TRBV12-3 or TRBV12-4, the J gene TRBJ1-5, with D unclear. CDR3 size: 13 residues. The V end was cut by 5 bases, the J end by 4 bases, with 9 bases between.